This TCR beta chain originates from a study of blood T cells in healthy people across ages. For the second PCR, which ran for roughly 7 to 11 cycles, a sample-barcoded 5' primer and a J-beta primer mix were used. TCRdb reanalysed the 5' RACE reads using MiXCR and keeps one entry per CDR3 protein. The sample carries some 940,000 distinct CDR3 sequences, roughly 28% recorded once. With 4 bases removed from V and 6 bases from J, the gap between germline ends came to 24 bases. CDR1 is SGHDN, CDR2 FVKESK, per germline. This CDR3 is built from 17 residues. Approximately 10 milliliters was the volume of peripheral blood drawn from each donor. Another study also made use of these data, one on T cells of mothers and their children. That work adds: RNA was extracted, and all of it went into cDNA synthesis at 1.5 ug per 15 ul. The authors added sample barcodes and 2-4 random nucleotides using the M1S primer of the second PCR.

This chain connects TRBV14 to TRBJ1-2, with a weak D call TRBD1 (5 bases). Sample: blood. The clonotype originates from a woman between 40 and 50 years old in good health. The chain's CDR3 is CASSPFWAAGDLDGYTF. The DNA of the CDR3 is TGTGCCAGCAGCCCTTTTTGGGCAGCGGGGGACTTGGATGGCTACACCTTC.